Listed below are T cell receptor beta chains from one sample, sequenced in a study of early T cells in non-severe SARS-CoV-2 infection. TCRdb independently ran MiXCR on the 5' RACE reads; one entry per CDR3 protein. The sample has 83,000 or so distinct CDR3 sequences; about 10% are singletons. The sample consisted of whole blood, taken at baseline. These receptors all stem from an adult who was a healthcare worker with PCR-confirmed SARS-CoV-2 infection or an uninfected control (not recorded which). The CDR3 runs from the conserved cysteine through the conserved F or W. Each record gives: CDR3 length, D gene, clone size, J gene, V gene, CDR3 protein, CDR3 DNA. A D gene is named only where the DNA matches it firmly. Clone size, where shown, is once, few, many, or a class for clones that have expanded.

len: 13; d_gene: .; abundance: .; j_gene: TRBJ1-5; v_gene: TRBV30; CDR3aa: CAWRQNSNQPQHF; CDR3nt: TGTGCCTGGAGACAGAATAGCAATCAGCCCCAGCATTTT
len: 16; d_gene: TRBD2; abundance: .; j_gene: TRBJ2-7; v_gene: TRBV27; CDR3aa: CASSPLAGLAGEVQYF; CDR3nt: TGTGCCAGCAGTCCGTTAGCCGGACTAGCGGGAGAGGTACAGTACTTC
len: 14; d_gene: .; abundance: .; j_gene: TRBJ1-2; v_gene: TRBV3-1; CDR3aa: CASSQDPAIGGYTF; CDR3nt: TGTGCCAGCAGCCAAGATCCAGCTATCGGTGGCTACACCTTC
len: 16; d_gene: TRBD2; abundance: .; j_gene: TRBJ2-7; v_gene: TRBV5-4; CDR3aa: CASSPGLAGGTYEQYF; CDR3nt: TGTGCCAGCAGTCCAGGACTAGCGGGAGGTACCTACGAGCAGTACTTC
len: 18; d_gene: .; abundance: .; j_gene: TRBJ2-3; v_gene: TRBV6-5; CDR3aa: CASSQRPSSEAGTDTQYF; CDR3nt: TGTGCCAGCAGTCAACGCCCCAGCTCCGAGGCCGGCACAGATACGCAGTATTTT
len: 14; d_gene: TRBD2; abundance: few; j_gene: TRBJ2-3; v_gene: TRBV20-1; CDR3aa: CSAHSGRSSDTQYF; CDR3nt: TGCAGTGCCCATAGCGGGAGGAGCTCCGATACGCAGTATTTT
len: 16; d_gene: .; abundance: .; j_gene: TRBJ2-1; v_gene: TRBV7-8; CDR3aa: CASSLADGATYNEQFF; CDR3nt: TGTGCCAGCAGCTTAGCTGACGGAGCCACCTACAATGAGCAGTTCTTC
len: 15; d_gene: .; abundance: .; j_gene: TRBJ1-2; v_gene: TRBV24-1; CDR3aa: CATSESAASNYGYTF; CDR3nt: TGTGCCACCAGTGAGAGCGCAGCGTCTAACTATGGCTACACCTTC
len: 15; d_gene: .; abundance: .; j_gene: TRBJ2-7; v_gene: TRBV10-1; CDR3aa: CASIHRDTLSYEQYF; CDR3nt: TGCGCCAGCATTCACCGGGACACATTATCCTACGAGCAGTACTTC
len: 12; d_gene: .; abundance: .; j_gene: TRBJ2-1; v_gene: TRBV10-1; CDR3aa: CASSESEGEQFF; CDR3nt: TGCGCCAGCAGTGAGTCTGAGGGAGAGCAGTTCTTC
len: 12; d_gene: .; abundance: many; j_gene: TRBJ2-7; v_gene: TRBV7-9; CDR3aa: CASSLDLAAQYF; CDR3nt: TGTGCCAGCAGCCTAGACTTGGCGGCGCAGTACTTC
len: 14; d_gene: .; abundance: many; j_gene: TRBJ2-2; v_gene: TRBV20-1; CDR3aa: CSAMTRQVTGELFF; CDR3nt: TGCAGTGCTATGACTAGGCAGGTCACCGGGGAGCTGTTTTTT
len: 15; d_gene: TRBD2; abundance: many; j_gene: TRBJ2-7; v_gene: TRBV20-1; CDR3aa: CSARVTSGRPPAPYF; CDR3nt: TGCAGTGCTAGAGTAACTAGCGGGAGGCCCCCGGCCCCTTACTTC
len: 15; d_gene: TRBD2; abundance: few; j_gene: TRBJ2-1; v_gene: TRBV27; CDR3aa: CASSLLAGGGNEQFF; CDR3nt: TGTGCCAGCAGTTTACTAGCGGGAGGAGGGAATGAGCAGTTCTTC
len: 15; d_gene: .; abundance: .; j_gene: TRBJ2-4; v_gene: TRBV12-2; CDR3aa: CASRAPLAAKNIQYF; CDR3nt: TGTGCAAGTCGCGCACCACTAGCGGCCAAAAACATTCAGTACTTC
len: 16; d_gene: .; abundance: once; j_gene: TRBJ2-1; v_gene: TRBV5-6; CDR3aa: CASSVRLGLSYNEQFF; CDR3nt: TGTGCCAGCAGCGTCAGACTCGGTCTTTCCTACAATGAGCAGTTCTTC
len: 13; d_gene: .; abundance: few; j_gene: TRBJ2-1; v_gene: TRBV15; CDR3aa: CATRRQVQDEQFF; CDR3nt: TGTGCCACCAGGAGACAGGTCCAGGATGAGCAGTTCTTC
len: 14; d_gene: .; abundance: many; j_gene: TRBJ2-7; v_gene: TRBV6-2/TRBV6-3; CDR3aa: CASSQTDSSYEQYF; CDR3nt: TGTGCCAGCAGTCAAACAGACAGCTCCTACGAGCAGTACTTC
len: 14; d_gene: .; abundance: .; j_gene: TRBJ1-1; v_gene: TRBV3-1; CDR3aa: CASSPGVPRAEAFF; CDR3nt: TGTGCCAGCAGCCCCGGGGTCCCGAGGGCTGAAGCTTTCTTT
len: 14; d_gene: TRBD2; abundance: .; j_gene: TRBJ2-1; v_gene: TRBV7-9; CDR3aa: CASRRTSGPNEQFF; CDR3nt: TGTGCCAGCAGGAGGACTAGCGGGCCCAATGAGCAGTTCTTC
len: 20; d_gene: TRBD1; abundance: .; j_gene: TRBJ1-3; v_gene: TRBV24-1; CDR3aa: CATSDLQIGGQDNSGNTIYF; CDR3nt: TGTGCCACCAGTGATTTGCAAATCGGGGGACAGGACAACTCTGGAAACACCATATATTTT
len: 19; d_gene: .; abundance: many; j_gene: TRBJ2-1; v_gene: TRBV23-1; CDR3aa: CASSHLPYRDDSSYNEQFF; CDR3nt: TGCGCCAGCAGTCACCTTCCCTACAGGGATGATAGCTCCTACAATGAGCAGTTCTTC
len: 11; d_gene: .; abundance: few; j_gene: TRBJ2-7; v_gene: TRBV10-3; CDR3aa: CAISEGAEQYF; CDR3nt: TGTGCCATCAGTGAGGGGGCCGAGCAGTACTTC
len: 13; d_gene: .; abundance: many; j_gene: TRBJ1-2; v_gene: TRBV2; CDR3aa: CASSLDSQESYTF; CDR3nt: TGTGCCAGCAGCTTAGACTCCCAAGAGAGCTACACCTTC
len: 12; d_gene: .; abundance: many; j_gene: TRBJ2-5; v_gene: TRBV6-2/TRBV6-3; CDR3aa: CASSGAAETQYF; CDR3nt: TGTGCCAGCAGCGGAGCGGCAGAGACCCAGTACTTC
len: 12; d_gene: .; abundance: many; j_gene: TRBJ2-1; v_gene: TRBV7-9; CDR3aa: CASSLDGNEQFF; CDR3nt: TGTGCCAGCAGCTTAGACGGGAATGAGCAGTTCTTC
len: 18; d_gene: TRBD2; abundance: many; j_gene: TRBJ2-2; v_gene: TRBV12-3/TRBV12-4; CDR3aa: CASSPGTATSRDTGELFF; CDR3nt: TGTGCCAGCAGTCCCGGGACTGCGACTAGCAGGGACACCGGGGAGCTGTTTTTT
len: 15; d_gene: TRBD1; abundance: .; j_gene: TRBJ2-1; v_gene: TRBV3-1; CDR3aa: CASKGGRAHYNEQFF; CDR3nt: TGTGCCAGTAAAGGGGGCAGGGCTCACTACAATGAGCAGTTCTTC
len: 15; d_gene: TRBD1; abundance: few; j_gene: TRBJ1-6; v_gene: TRBV25-1; CDR3aa: CASRSRGGDNSPLHF; CDR3nt: TGTGCCAGCAGGTCCAGGGGGGGCGATAATTCACCCCTCCACTTT
len: 17; d_gene: TRBD1; abundance: once; j_gene: TRBJ1-1; v_gene: TRBV5-1; CDR3aa: CASSLAGTGGRYTEAFF; CDR3nt: TGCGCCAGCAGCTTAGCCGGGACAGGGGGCCGTTACACTGAAGCTTTCTTT
len: 13; d_gene: .; abundance: few; j_gene: TRBJ2-1; v_gene: TRBV28; CDR3aa: CASSFVSAGEQFF; CDR3nt: TGTGCCAGCAGTTTTGTGAGTGCTGGTGAGCAGTTCTTC
len: 16; d_gene: .; abundance: many; j_gene: TRBJ2-6; v_gene: TRBV6-1; CDR3aa: CASSGLPSSGANVLTF; CDR3nt: TGTGCCAGCAGTGGACTTCCGAGCTCTGGGGCCAACGTCCTGACTTTC
len: 15; d_gene: TRBD1; abundance: few; j_gene: TRBJ1-5; v_gene: TRBV7-8; CDR3aa: CASSLAGGRDQPQHF; CDR3nt: TGTGCCAGCAGCTTAGCAGGGGGCAGGGATCAGCCCCAGCATTTT
len: 15; d_gene: .; abundance: many; j_gene: TRBJ2-7; v_gene: TRBV20-1; CDR3aa: CSAGRIRGQTYEQYF; CDR3nt: TGCAGTGCTGGGAGGATACGGGGACAGACCTACGAGCAGTACTTC
len: 13; d_gene: .; abundance: many; j_gene: TRBJ2-1; v_gene: TRBV12-3/TRBV12-4; CDR3aa: CASSESGRNEQFF; CDR3nt: TGTGCCAGCAGTGAATCCGGGCGGAATGAGCAGTTCTTC
len: 13; d_gene: .; abundance: .; j_gene: TRBJ2-7; v_gene: TRBV7-9; CDR3aa: CASSLLGGYEQYF; CDR3nt: TGTGCCAGCAGCTTACTAGGCGGCTACGAGCAGTACTTC
len: 16; d_gene: TRBD1; abundance: .; j_gene: TRBJ2-6; v_gene: TRBV9; CDR3aa: CASSVGQGDGANVLTF; CDR3nt: TGTGCCAGCAGCGTGGGACAGGGGGATGGGGCCAACGTCCTGACTTTC
len: 15; d_gene: .; abundance: few; j_gene: TRBJ2-7; v_gene: TRBV28; CDR3aa: CASSPPGVRSYEQYF; CDR3nt: TGTGCCAGCAGTCCCCCTGGGGTTAGATCCTACGAGCAGTACTTC
len: 16; d_gene: .; abundance: .; j_gene: TRBJ2-2; v_gene: TRBV9; CDR3aa: CASSVGSGPGAGELFF; CDR3nt: TGTGCCAGCAGCGTAGGAAGTGGTCCGGGAGCCGGGGAGCTGTTTTTT
len: 13; d_gene: .; abundance: .; j_gene: TRBJ2-5; v_gene: TRBV3-1; CDR3aa: CASSQGAAETQYF; CDR3nt: TGTGCCAGCAGCCAAGGGGCGGCGGAGACCCAGTACTTC
len: 17; d_gene: .; abundance: few; j_gene: TRBJ2-3; v_gene: TRBV5-4; CDR3aa: CASSWELVGDSTDTQYF; CDR3nt: TGTGCCAGCAGTTGGGAACTAGTGGGCGATAGCACAGATACGCAGTATTTT
len: 13; d_gene: .; abundance: .; j_gene: TRBJ2-1; v_gene: TRBV12-3/TRBV12-4; CDR3aa: CASSLIRFFEQFF; CDR3nt: TGTGCCAGCAGTTTAATTAGGTTCTTTGAGCAGTTCTTC
len: 15; d_gene: .; abundance: many; j_gene: TRBJ2-7; v_gene: TRBV7-6; CDR3aa: CASSLGGVHSYEQYF; CDR3nt: TGTGCCAGCAGTCTAGGCGGGGTGCACTCCTACGAGCAGTACTTC
len: 14; d_gene: .; abundance: .; j_gene: TRBJ1-2; v_gene: TRBV10-3; CDR3aa: CAISESTRLPGYTF; CDR3nt: TGTGCCATCAGTGAGTCGACCCGCCTGCCCGGCTACACCTTC
len: 14; d_gene: TRBD2; abundance: many; j_gene: TRBJ2-1; v_gene: TRBV7-9; CDR3aa: CASGAGGRRREQFF; CDR3nt: TGTGCCAGCGGCGCGGGCGGGAGGCGTCGCGAGCAGTTCTTC
len: 17; d_gene: TRBD2; abundance: .; j_gene: TRBJ2-7; v_gene: TRBV5-1; CDR3aa: CASSSGAASGSSYEQYF; CDR3nt: TGCGCCAGCAGCTCCGGCGCAGCTAGCGGGAGCTCCTACGAGCAGTACTTC
len: 14; d_gene: .; abundance: few; j_gene: TRBJ2-7; v_gene: TRBV9; CDR3aa: CASSGGTVSYEQYF; CDR3nt: TGTGCCAGCAGCGGGGGGACGGTGTCCTACGAGCAGTACTTC
len: 18; d_gene: TRBD2; abundance: many; j_gene: TRBJ2-2; v_gene: TRBV28; CDR3aa: CASRPDPGLAGIFRELFF; CDR3nt: TGTGCCAGCAGACCAGACCCGGGACTAGCGGGTATATTCCGGGAGCTGTTTTTT
len: 14; d_gene: TRBD2; abundance: few; j_gene: TRBJ2-7; v_gene: TRBV28; CDR3aa: CASSDIAGPYEQYF; CDR3nt: TGTGCCAGCAGTGACATAGCGGGACCCTACGAGCAGTACTTC
len: 13; d_gene: .; abundance: .; j_gene: TRBJ1-2; v_gene: TRBV4-1; CDR3aa: CASSSAGLYGYTF; CDR3nt: TGCGCCAGCAGCTCCGCAGGTCTCTATGGCTACACCTTC
len: 11; d_gene: .; abundance: few; j_gene: TRBJ2-7; v_gene: TRBV12-3/TRBV12-4; CDR3aa: CASSQQREQYF; CDR3nt: TGTGCCAGCAGTCAGCAGCGGGAGCAGTACTTC
len: 12; d_gene: .; abundance: few; j_gene: TRBJ1-2; v_gene: TRBV20-1; CDR3aa: CSAVRGGDGYTF; CDR3nt: TGCAGTGCCGTCAGGGGAGGGGATGGCTACACCTTC
len: 15; d_gene: .; abundance: .; j_gene: TRBJ2-3; v_gene: TRBV5-1; CDR3aa: CASRELATFTDTQYF; CDR3nt: TGCGCCAGCAGAGAGCTAGCTACATTCACAGATACGCAGTATTTT
len: 14; d_gene: TRBD1; abundance: few; j_gene: TRBJ2-7; v_gene: TRBV3-1; CDR3aa: CASSQQGVRYEQYF; CDR3nt: TGTGCCAGCAGCCAACAGGGGGTTCGGTACGAGCAGTACTTC
len: 14; d_gene: .; abundance: .; j_gene: TRBJ1-5; v_gene: TRBV28; CDR3aa: CASRSWRGNQPQHF; CDR3nt: TGTGCCAGCAGGTCTTGGCGGGGGAATCAGCCCCAGCATTTT
len: 13; d_gene: .; abundance: .; j_gene: TRBJ2-1; v_gene: TRBV15; CDR3aa: CATSRAGYNEQFF; CDR3nt: TGTGCCACCAGCAGAGCAGGGTACAATGAGCAGTTCTTC
len: 15; d_gene: .; abundance: many; j_gene: TRBJ2-7; v_gene: TRBV5-1; CDR3aa: CASSLVIGSIYEQYF; CDR3nt: TGCGCCAGCAGCTTGGTTATCGGGAGTATTTACGAGCAGTACTTC
len: 15; d_gene: TRBD2; abundance: many; j_gene: TRBJ2-1; v_gene: TRBV4-1; CDR3aa: CASSQVLAGDNEQFF; CDR3nt: TGCGCCAGCAGCCAAGTACTAGCGGGAGACAATGAGCAGTTCTTC